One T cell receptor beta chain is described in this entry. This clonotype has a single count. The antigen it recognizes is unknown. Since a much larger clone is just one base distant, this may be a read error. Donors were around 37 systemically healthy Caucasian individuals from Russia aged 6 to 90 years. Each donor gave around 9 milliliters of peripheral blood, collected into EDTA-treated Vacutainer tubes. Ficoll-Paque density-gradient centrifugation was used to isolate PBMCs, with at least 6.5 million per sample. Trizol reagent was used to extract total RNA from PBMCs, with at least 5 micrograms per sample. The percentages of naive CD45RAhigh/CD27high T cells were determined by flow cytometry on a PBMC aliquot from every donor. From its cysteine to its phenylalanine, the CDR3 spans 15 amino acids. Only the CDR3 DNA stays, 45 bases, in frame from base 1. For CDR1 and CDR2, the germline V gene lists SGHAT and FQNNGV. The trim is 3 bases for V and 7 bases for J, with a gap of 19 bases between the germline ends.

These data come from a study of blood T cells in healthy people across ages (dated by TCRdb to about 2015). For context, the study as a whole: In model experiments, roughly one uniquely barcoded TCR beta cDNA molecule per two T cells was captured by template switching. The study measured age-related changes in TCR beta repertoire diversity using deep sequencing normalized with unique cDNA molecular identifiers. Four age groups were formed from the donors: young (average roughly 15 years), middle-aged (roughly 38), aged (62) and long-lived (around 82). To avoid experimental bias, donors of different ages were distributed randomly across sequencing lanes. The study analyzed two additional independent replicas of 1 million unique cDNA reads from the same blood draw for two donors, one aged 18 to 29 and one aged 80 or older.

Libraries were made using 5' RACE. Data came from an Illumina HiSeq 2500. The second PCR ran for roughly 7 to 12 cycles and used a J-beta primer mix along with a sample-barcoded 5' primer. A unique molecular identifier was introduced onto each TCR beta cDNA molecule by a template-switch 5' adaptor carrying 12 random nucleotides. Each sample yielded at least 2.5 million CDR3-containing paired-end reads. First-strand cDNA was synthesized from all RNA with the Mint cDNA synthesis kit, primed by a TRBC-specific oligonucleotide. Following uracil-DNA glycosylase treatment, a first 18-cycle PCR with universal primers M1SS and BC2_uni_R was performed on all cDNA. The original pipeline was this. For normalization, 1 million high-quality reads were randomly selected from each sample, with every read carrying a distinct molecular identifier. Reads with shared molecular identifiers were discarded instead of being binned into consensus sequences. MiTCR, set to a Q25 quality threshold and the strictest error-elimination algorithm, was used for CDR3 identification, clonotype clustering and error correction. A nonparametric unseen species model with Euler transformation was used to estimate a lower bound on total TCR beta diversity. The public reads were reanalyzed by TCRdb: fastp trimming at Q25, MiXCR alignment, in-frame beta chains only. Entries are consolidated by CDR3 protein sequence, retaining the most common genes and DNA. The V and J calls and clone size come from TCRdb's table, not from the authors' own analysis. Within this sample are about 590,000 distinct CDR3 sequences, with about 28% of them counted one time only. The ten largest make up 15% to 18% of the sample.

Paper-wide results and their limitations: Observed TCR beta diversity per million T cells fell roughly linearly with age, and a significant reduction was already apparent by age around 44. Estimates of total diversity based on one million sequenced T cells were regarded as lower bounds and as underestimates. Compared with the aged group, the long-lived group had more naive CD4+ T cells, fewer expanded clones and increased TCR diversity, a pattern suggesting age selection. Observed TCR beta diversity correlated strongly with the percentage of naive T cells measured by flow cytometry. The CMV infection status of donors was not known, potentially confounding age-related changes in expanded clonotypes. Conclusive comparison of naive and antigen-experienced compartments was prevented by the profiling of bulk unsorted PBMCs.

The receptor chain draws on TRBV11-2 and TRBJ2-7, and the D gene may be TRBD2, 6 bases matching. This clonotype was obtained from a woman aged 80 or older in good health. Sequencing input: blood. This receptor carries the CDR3 CASSLRDFARGEQYF. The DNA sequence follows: TGTGCCAGCAGCTTGAGGGATTTTGCCCGGGGGGAGCAGTACTTC.